This record concerns one TCR beta chain sequence. This specimen comes from a study of blood T cell repertoires in COVID-19. Study information: The origin of the acute and convalescent COVID-19 samples was the United States, Italy and Spain. Nucleic acid was either cDNA or gDNA, and it came from T cells, B-cell-depleted T cells, or PBMCs.

Authors' analysis steps: Using reference gene primer amplification, nucleated cell counts were estimated. Some clones are missing from TCRdb's copy, which holds only in-frame ones; the method was immunoSEQ multiplex PCR. V, J and clone size derive from that table, while D and trimming were established from the DNA sequence. The repertoire includes approximately 110,000 clones, 85% to 90% of them detected once, and nearly 0.9% sits in the top ten. This CDR3 region has 15 residues. Trimming took off 1 base at V and 8 bases at J, with 15 bases between the two ends. CDR1 and CDR2 from the germline V gene are LGHDT and YNNKEL (reference sequence).

The source material was peripheral blood. The receptor was derived from a woman aged 45-65 years with active or convalescent COVID-19. The chain is built from TRBV3-1 (or the pseudogene TRBV3-2) and TRBJ2-1, with D perhaps TRBD2 (5 bases). Here the CDR3 DNA reads TGTGCCAGCAGCCAAGGCGGCGGGTGGTTTGATGAGCAGTTCTTC. Protein: CASSQGGGWFDEQFF.